These 10 T cell receptor beta chains originate from one sample sequenced in a study of shared clonotypes between healthy human individuals. Only in-frame clones appear in the TCRdb table, and some are missing; sequencing was by immunoSEQ multiplex PCR. Found here are some 1,900,000 clones, about 95% of them singletons; the top ten hold around 1.2%. Naive CD8 cells lacked CD45RO, underwent positive selection for CCR7 and left out terminally differentiated effector memory CD45RA+ cells. The specimen was naive CD8+ T cells sorted from blood. The receptors derive from a man aged 18 to 29 in good health.

J is TRBJ1-2 and V is TRBV4-1; 8 nucleotides line up with TRBD1. V lost 3 bases to trimming and J lost 5 bases; unmatched junction nucleotides: 8. This CDR3 comprises 15 residues. Per the germline V gene, CDR1 is MGHRA and CDR2 is YSYEKL. The CDR3 reads CASSHLLTGAYGYTF. The DNA of the CDR3 is TGCGCCAGCAGCCACCTCCTGACAGGGGCGTATGGCTACACCTTC.

This clone has just one count. Within the sample, other DNA sequences also encode this same CDR3. V gene TRBV7-9 combines with J gene TRBJ2-1; 7 bases fit TRBD1. After removal of 2 bases from V and 3 bases from J, the junction contained 4 bases not matched to a gene. This CDR3 spans 15 amino acids. CDR1 and CDR2 from the germline V gene are SEHNR and FQNEAQ (reference sequence). The CDR3 DNA reads as TGTGCCAGCAGCTTAAGACAGGGTGTCTACAATGAGCAGTTCTTC. This gives the protein CASSLRQGVYNEQFF.

The rearrangement joins TRBV27 to TRBJ1-3; D unresolved. This CDR3 spans 13 amino acids. Germline CDR1 reads MNHEY; CDR2 reads SMNVEV (reference sequence). V lost 3 bases and J lost 4, with 7 bases in between. The CDR3 sequence is CASSFGRGNTIYF. The CDR3 DNA reads as TGTGCCAGCAGTTTTGGGAGGGGAAACACCATATATTTT.

V and J are TRBV18 and TRBJ2-1; 12 nucleotides align to TRBD2. The CDR3 loop spans 16 amino acids. Trimming cost V 3 bases and J 6 bases; bases outside gene matches: 6. Germline loops: CDR1 KGHSH, CDR2 LQKENI. CDR3 amino acids: CASSPERLAGANEQFF. For the CDR3, the DNA is TGTGCCAGCTCACCTGAGCGACTAGCGGGAGCCAATGAGCAGTTCTTC.

This clone was recorded once. The J gene is TRBJ1-4, the V gene TRBV4-2; D possibly corresponds to TRBD1 (6 bases). This CDR3 has 17 residues. V dropped 0 bases and J dropped 5 bases, with 16 bases sitting between them. Per germline, CDR1 LGHNA and CDR2 YNFKEQ. Here the CDR3 DNA reads TGTGCCAGCAGCCAAGACGGGTGGCAGGGGTTAAATGAAAAACTGTTTTTT. The encoded protein is CASSQDGWQGLNEKLFF.

The genes are TRBV4-1 and TRBJ2-7; D is ambiguous. Trimming took 2 bases from V and 8 from J, leaving 10 bases between them. The CDR3 loop spans 12 amino acids. Germline V gene data show CDR1 as MGHRA and CDR2 as YSYEKL. CDR3 coding DNA: TGCGCCAGCAGCCAATCAGGTCGGCAGCAGTACTTC. Translating it yields CASSQSGRQQYF.

The chain uses TRBV5-1 and TRBJ2-3; D perhaps matches TRBD1 (5 bases). Germline V gene data show CDR1 as SGHRS and CDR2 as YFSETQ. This CDR3 has 14 residues. V was clipped by 1 base and J by 5 bases, with 11 bases between them. The CDR3 is CASSLMSGQDTQYF. CDR3 bases: TGCGCCAGCAGCTTGATGTCAGGGCAAGATACGCAGTATTTT.

The chain is built from TRBV5-4 and TRBJ2-3; D possibly corresponds to TRBD2 (6 bases). Germline V gene data show CDR1 as SGHNT and CDR2 as YYREEE (reference sequence). V was trimmed by 4 bases and J by 1 base, leaving 13 bases between them. CDR3 length: 15 amino acids. The CDR3 is CASSLPGGRTDTQYF. The CDR3 DNA follows: TGTGCCAGCAGCCTACCCGGGGGACGCACAGATACGCAGTATTTT.

The rearrangement uses TRBV5-6 and TRBJ2-5; 8 nucleotides align to TRBD1. TRBJ2-7 explains the end of the DNA better; the J call may be wrong. Per the germline V gene, CDR1 is SGHDT and CDR2 is YYEEEE. There are 16 residues in the CDR3. DNA of the CDR3: TGTGCCAGCAGCGCCGGACAGGGCAGCAACTCCTACGAGCAGTACTTC. Translating it yields CASSAGQGSNSYEQYF.

This clone was seen once. This rearrangement joins TRBV6-6 to TRBJ1-3; D remains ambiguous. This CDR3 spans 14 amino acids. CDR1 is MNHNY and CDR2 is SVGAGI in the germline V gene (reference sequence). Trimming stripped 6 bases from V and 8 bases from J, with 17 bases between. CDR3 region: CASSHSKTLDTIYF. The CDR3 bases are TGTGCCAGCAGCCACTCTAAAACCCTGGACACCATATATTTT.